This T cell receptor beta chain comes out of a study of T-cell reconstitution after alpha-beta-depleted transplantation in children. This clonotype has at least ten counts. CDR1 and CDR2 from the germline V gene are SGHAT and FQNNGV. The length of the CDR3 is 14 residues. V gave up 3 bases and J gave up 10 bases; unmatched junction bases: 8. Construction of the TCRbeta library involved unique molecular identifiers. MiXCR, applied by TCRdb to the PCR reads, yields one record per CDR3 protein. The sample has more than 150,000 distinct CDR3 sequences; roughly 15% are singletons. This sequence was found in a human donor who donated a stem cell graft to a child with acute lymphoblastic leukemia. Here the sequenced sample was PBMCs from the stem cell graft donor, taken from the stem cell graft. The V gene is TRBV11-2, the J gene TRBJ2-1; 8 bases agree with TRBD1. CDR3 DNA: TGTGCCAGCAGCTTGCGGCAGGGGGCATACGAGCAGTTCTTC. Translating gives CASSLRQGAYEQFF.